The 14 T cell receptor beta chains in this list originate from one sample, sequenced in a study of blood T cell repertoires in COVID-19. Assay used: immunoSEQ multiplex PCR; TCRdb lists only in-frame clones, some missing. The profile shows around 180,000 clones, around 87% of them singletons. The sequenced sample was peripheral blood. Every receptor here comes from a woman aged 30 to 39 with active or convalescent COVID-19.

The chain links TRBV24-1 to TRBJ2-3; the match to TRBD2 covers 9 bases. CDR3 length equals 16 residues. Germline V CDR1 and CDR2: KGHDR, SFDVKD. V shed 1 base, J shed 2 bases, and the junction held 3 bases outside the gene matches. In DNA, the CDR3 is TGTGCCACCAGTGATTTCGGACTAGCGTACACAGATACGCAGTATTTT. Translating gives CATSDFGLAYTDTQYF.

The gene calls are TRBV9 and TRBJ1-2, with D perhaps matching TRBD1 (6 bases). This CDR3 has 16 residues. Germline CDR1 SGDLS, CDR2 YYNGEE. V was trimmed by 3 bases and J by 6 bases, leaving 21 bases between them. In nucleotides, the CDR3 is TGTGCCAGCAGCGAACCGCGGGGGGGCGGTGACGATGGCTACACCTTC. Protein sequence: CASSEPRGGGDDGYTF.

The gene calls are TRBV9 and TRBJ2-5; no clear D gene. The germline gives CDR1 SGDLS, CDR2 YYNGEE. With 0 bases removed from V and 3 bases from J, the gap between germline ends came to 6 bases. There are 13 residues in the CDR3. The CDR3 DNA follows: TGTGCCAGCAGCGTAGCCCGGGAAGAGACCCAGTACTTC. This gives the protein CASSVAREETQYF. The whole variable domain, remainder taken from reference TRBV9 and TRBJ2-5, is DSGVTQTPKHLITATGQRVTLRCSPRSGDLSVYWYQQSLDQGLQFLIQYYNGEERAKGNILERFSAQQFPDLHSELNLSSLELGDSALYFCASSVAREETQYFGPGTRLLVL.

Points on this clone: The junction shows a germline mismatch at one end, possibly a read error. The chain combines TRBV9 with TRBJ1-3; a possible D gene is TRBD1 (6 bases). The V gene's germline CDR1 is SGDLS and CDR2 YYNGEE. The CDR3 runs to 14 residues. The CDR3 coding sequence is TGTGCCAGCAGCCCTCAGGGGTCTGGAATCACCATATATTTT. Translated, it gives CASSPQGSGITIYF.

J is TRBJ2-3 and V is TRBV24-1; 9 bases match TRBD2. Germline CDR1 and CDR2: KGHDR and SFDVKD. The CDR3 contains 15 residues. V lost 4 bases and J lost 0; bases outside the gene matches: 1. DNA of the CDR3: TGTGCCACCAGTGACGCGGGAGGGAGCACAGATACGCAGTATTTT. Its translation is CATSDAGGSTDTQYF.

The chain employs TRBV7-8 and TRBJ2-7; possibly TRBD1 for D (5 bases). Germline CDR1 SGHVS, CDR2 FQNEAQ. V was cut by 4 bases and J by 2 bases, with 12 bases left in between. CDR3 length: 14 amino acids. CDR3 nucleotides: TGTGCCAGCAGCTCATCGACAGCTACCTACGAGCAGTACTTC. As protein: CASSSSTATYEQYF.

This chain connects TRBV19 to TRBJ1-2; TRBD1 is a possible D gene (5 bases). Germline V gene data show CDR1 as LNHDA and CDR2 as SQIVND (reference sequence). This CDR3 contains 15 residues. V was clipped by 1 base and J by 4 bases, with 13 bases between them. The CDR3 loop is CASSIVGRTSYGYTF. The CDR3 DNA follows: TGTGCCAGTAGTATAGTAGGCAGGACAAGCTATGGCTACACCTTC.

This clone was seen once. The chain employs TRBV10-3 and TRBJ2-7, with 11 bases aligning to TRBD2. Germline V lookup: CDR1 ENHRY, CDR2 SYGVKD. The CDR3 is 15 amino acids. The J segment lost 7 bases and the V segment lost 3 bases, leaving 8 bases of the junction unmatched. The CDR3 DNA is TGTGCCATCAGTGATCGCGGGACTAGCGGAGGGGAGCAGTACTTC. It specifies CAISDRGTSGGEQYF.

In DNA form, the CDR3 reads TGCGCCAGCAGCCCTCAAACAGGGCTGAGCGAAAAACTGTTTTTT. Its translation: CASSPQTGLSEKLFF. This chain joins TRBV5-1 and TRBJ1-4; possible D gene TRBD1, 6 bases. The CDR3 has 15 residues. The germline V gene encodes CDR1 SGHRS and CDR2 YFSETQ. V was shortened by 4 bases and J by 8 bases, with 18 bases between the two germline ends.

The rearrangement links TRBV7-9 to TRBJ2-7; a possible D gene is TRBD1 (5 bases). Germline assignment: CDR1 SEHNR and CDR2 FQNEAQ (reference sequence). Trimming removed 5 bases from V and 4 bases from J, with 21 bases in between. The CDR3 sequence is 16 residues long. In DNA, the CDR3 is TGTGCCAGCAGCCACCTGGAAAGTGGGGCAGAATACGAGCAGTACTTC. Protein sequence: CASSHLESGAEYEQYF.

V usage is TRBV10-2 and J usage is TRBJ2-1; weak D call: TRBD1 (5 bases). This CDR3 has 16 amino acids. The V and J ends lost 6 bases and 4 bases respectively, with 19 bases between them. Germline assignment: CDR1 WSHSY and CDR2 SAAADI. The CDR3 loop reads CASRDHQGLRYNEQFF. CDR3 DNA sequence: TGCGCCAGCAGGGACCATCAGGGTCTCCGGTACAATGAGCAGTTCTTC.

The chain employs TRBV21-1 and TRBJ2-5; the tabulated D call, TRBD2, remains unverified against the DNA. TRBV21-1 is a pseudogene. This CDR3 is 13 amino acids long. The CDR3 nucleotides are TGTGCCAGCAGCAAAGGAGAGATGGAGACCCAGTACTTC. It codes for CASSKGEMETQYF.

The V call is TRBV30, the J call TRBJ2-7; D call uncertain. The CDR3 totals 14 residues. Trimming removed 1 base at V and 0 bases at J, with 10 bases between. Germline V gene sequence: CDR1 GTSNPN, CDR2 SVGIG (reference sequence). DNA for the CDR3: TGTGCCTGGAGTGCTGGCTTCAGCTCCTACGAGCAGTACTTC. This encodes CAWSAGFSSYEQYF.

A single count supports this clone. The chain uses TRBV2 and TRBJ1-5; D perhaps matches TRBD1 (5 bases). Trimming took off 5 bases at V and 2 bases at J, with 13 bases between the two ends. The CDR3 spans 15 residues. Germline CDR1 SNHLY, CDR2 FYNNEI. The CDR3 DNA reads TGTGCCAGCAGTCCATCCAGGGTCGGCAATCAGCCCCAGCATTTT. It encodes CASSPSRVGNQPQHF.